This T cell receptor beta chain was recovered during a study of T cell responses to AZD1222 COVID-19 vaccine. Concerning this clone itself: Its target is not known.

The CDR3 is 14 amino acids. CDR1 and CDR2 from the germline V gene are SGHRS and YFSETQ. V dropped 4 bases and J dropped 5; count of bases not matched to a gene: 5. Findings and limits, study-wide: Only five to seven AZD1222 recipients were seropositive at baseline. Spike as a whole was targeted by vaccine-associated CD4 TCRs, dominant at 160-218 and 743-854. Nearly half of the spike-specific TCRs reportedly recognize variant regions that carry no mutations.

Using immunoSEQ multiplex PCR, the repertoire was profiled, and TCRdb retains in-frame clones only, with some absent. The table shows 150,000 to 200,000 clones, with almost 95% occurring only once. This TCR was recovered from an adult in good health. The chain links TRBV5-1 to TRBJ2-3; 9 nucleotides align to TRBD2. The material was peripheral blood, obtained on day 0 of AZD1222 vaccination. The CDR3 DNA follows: TGCGCCAGCAGCCCAGCGGGGGGCGAAGATACGCAGTATTTT. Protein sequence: CASSPAGGEDTQYF.